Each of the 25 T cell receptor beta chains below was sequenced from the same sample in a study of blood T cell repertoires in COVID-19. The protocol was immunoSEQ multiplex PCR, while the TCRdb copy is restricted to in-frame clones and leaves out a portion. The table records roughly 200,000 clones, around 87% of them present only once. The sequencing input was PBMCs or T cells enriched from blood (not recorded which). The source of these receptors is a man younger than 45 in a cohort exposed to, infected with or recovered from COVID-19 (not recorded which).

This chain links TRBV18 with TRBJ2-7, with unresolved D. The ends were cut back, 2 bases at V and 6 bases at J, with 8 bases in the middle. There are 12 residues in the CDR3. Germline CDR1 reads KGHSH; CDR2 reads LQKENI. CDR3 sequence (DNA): TGTGCCAGCTCACCAAGCGTTGGCGAGCAGTACTTC. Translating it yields CASSPSVGEQYF.

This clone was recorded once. CDR3 in amino acids: CASSLYRKDSGNTIYF. CDR3 nucleotides: TGTGCCAGCAGCTTATACAGGAAGGACTCTGGAAACACCATATATTTT. The rearrangement joins TRBV13 to TRBJ1-3, with D possibly TRBD1 on 5 matching bases. The CDR3 runs to 16 residues. Germline lookup yields CDR1 PRHDT and CDR2 FYEKMQ (reference sequence). V was shortened by 2 bases and J by 0 bases, with 11 bases between the two germline ends.

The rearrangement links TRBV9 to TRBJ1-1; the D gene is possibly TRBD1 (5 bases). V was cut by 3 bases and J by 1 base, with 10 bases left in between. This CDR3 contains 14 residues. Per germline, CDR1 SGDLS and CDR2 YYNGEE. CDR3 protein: CASSGRTGNTEAFF. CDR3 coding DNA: TGTGCCAGCAGCGGACGAACAGGGAACACTGAAGCTTTCTTT.

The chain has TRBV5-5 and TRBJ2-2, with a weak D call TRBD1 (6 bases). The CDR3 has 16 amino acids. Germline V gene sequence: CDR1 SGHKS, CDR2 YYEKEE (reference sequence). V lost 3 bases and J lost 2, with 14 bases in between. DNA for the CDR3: TGTGCCAGCAGCTCAACACAGGGTTCCAACACCGGGGAGCTGTTTTTT. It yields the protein CASSSTQGSNTGELFF.

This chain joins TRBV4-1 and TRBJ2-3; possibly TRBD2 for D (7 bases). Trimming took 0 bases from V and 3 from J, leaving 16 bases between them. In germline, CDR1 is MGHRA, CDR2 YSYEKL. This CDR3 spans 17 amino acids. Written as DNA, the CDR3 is TGCGCCAGCAGCCAAGAGAGGGGGAGGGCCCGAACAGATACGCAGTATTTT. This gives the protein CASSQERGRARTDTQYF.

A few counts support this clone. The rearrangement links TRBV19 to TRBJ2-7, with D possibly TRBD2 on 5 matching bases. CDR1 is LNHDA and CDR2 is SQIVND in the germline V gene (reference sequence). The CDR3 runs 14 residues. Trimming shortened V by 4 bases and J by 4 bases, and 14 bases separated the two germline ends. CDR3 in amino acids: CASSKLGSLYEQYF. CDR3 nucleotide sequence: TGTGCCAGTAGTAAACTAGGATCTCTTTACGAGCAGTACTTC.

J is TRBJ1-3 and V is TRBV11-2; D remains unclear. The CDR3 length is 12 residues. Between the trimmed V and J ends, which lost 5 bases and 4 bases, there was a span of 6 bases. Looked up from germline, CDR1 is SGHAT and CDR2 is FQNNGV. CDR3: CASSESGNTIYF. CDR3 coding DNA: TGTGCCAGCAGCGAGTCAGGAAACACCATATATTTT.

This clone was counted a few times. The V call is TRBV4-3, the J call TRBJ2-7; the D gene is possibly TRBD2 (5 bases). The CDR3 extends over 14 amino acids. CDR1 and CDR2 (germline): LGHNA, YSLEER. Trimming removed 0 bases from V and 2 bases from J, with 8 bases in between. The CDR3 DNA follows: TGCGCCAGCAGCCAAGATTGGACTGCCTACGAGCAGTACTTC. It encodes CASSQDWTAYEQYF.

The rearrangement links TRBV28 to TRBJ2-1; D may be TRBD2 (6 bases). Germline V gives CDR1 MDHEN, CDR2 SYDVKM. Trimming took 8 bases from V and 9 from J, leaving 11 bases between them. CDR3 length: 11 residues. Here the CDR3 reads CASGTSFEQFF. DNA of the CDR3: TGTGCCAGCGGTACTAGCTTTGAGCAGTTCTTC.

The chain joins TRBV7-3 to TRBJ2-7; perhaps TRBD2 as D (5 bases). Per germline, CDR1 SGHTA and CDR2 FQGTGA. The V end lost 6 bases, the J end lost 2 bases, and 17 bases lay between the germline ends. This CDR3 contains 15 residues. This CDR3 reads CASSEERVPPYEQYF. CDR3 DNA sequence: TGTGCCAGCAGTGAGGAGAGGGTCCCGCCCTACGAGCAGTACTTC.

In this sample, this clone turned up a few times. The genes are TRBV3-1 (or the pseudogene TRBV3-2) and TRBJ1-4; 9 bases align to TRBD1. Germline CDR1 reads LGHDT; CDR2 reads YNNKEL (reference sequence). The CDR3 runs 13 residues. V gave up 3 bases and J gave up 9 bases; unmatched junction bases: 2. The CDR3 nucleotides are TGTGCCAGCAGCCAGGGACAGGGCAAAAAACTGTTTTTT. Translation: CASSQGQGKKLFF.

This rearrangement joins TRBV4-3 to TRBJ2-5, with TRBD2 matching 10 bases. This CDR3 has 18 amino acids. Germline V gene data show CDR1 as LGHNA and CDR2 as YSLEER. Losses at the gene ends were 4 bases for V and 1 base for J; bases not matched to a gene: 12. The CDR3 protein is CASSPSTRTSGTQETQYF. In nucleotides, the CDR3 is TGCGCCAGCAGCCCCTCCACGCGAACTAGCGGGACCCAAGAGACCCAGTACTTC.

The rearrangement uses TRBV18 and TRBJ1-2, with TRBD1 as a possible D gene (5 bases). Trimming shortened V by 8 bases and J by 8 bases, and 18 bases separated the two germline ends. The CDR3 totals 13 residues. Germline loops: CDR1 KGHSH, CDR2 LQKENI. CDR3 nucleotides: TGTGCCAGCACCTGGGAAGGGGTACTCGGCTACACCTTC. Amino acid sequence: CASTWEGVLGYTF.

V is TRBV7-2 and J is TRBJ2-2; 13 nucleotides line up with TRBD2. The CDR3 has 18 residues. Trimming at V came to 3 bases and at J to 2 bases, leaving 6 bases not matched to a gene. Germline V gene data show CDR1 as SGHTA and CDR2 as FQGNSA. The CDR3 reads CASSLGSGLAGNTGELFF. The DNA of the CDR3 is TGTGCCAGCAGCTTGGGGTCGGGACTAGCGGGAAACACCGGGGAGCTGTTTTTT.

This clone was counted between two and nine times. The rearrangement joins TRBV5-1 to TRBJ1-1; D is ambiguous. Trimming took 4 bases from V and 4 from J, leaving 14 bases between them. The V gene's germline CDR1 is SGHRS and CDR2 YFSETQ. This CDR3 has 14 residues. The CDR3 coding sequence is TGCGCCAGCAGCCGTTTGGAGGGTACCACTGAAGCTTTCTTT. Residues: CASSRLEGTTEAFF.

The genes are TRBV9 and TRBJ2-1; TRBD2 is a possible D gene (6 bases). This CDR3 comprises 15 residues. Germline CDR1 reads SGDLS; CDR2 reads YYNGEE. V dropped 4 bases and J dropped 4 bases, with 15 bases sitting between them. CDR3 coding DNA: TGTGCCAGCAGCCCCACCCTAGCGCGATACAATGAGCAGTTCTTC. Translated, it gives CASSPTLARYNEQFF. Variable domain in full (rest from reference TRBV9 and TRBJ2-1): DSGVTQTPKHLITATGQRVTLRCSPRSGDLSVYWYQQSLDQGLQFLIQYYNGEERAKGNILERFSAQQFPDLHSELNLSSLELGDSALYFCASSPTLARYNEQFFGPGTRLTVL.

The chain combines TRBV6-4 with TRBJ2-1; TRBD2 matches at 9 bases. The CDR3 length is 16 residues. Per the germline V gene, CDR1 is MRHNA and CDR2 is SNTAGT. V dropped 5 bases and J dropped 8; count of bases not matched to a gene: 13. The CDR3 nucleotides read TGTGCCAGCAGTCCTCGGGGCGGGAGGGCCGCCTATGAGCAGTTCTTC. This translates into CASSPRGGRAAYEQFF.

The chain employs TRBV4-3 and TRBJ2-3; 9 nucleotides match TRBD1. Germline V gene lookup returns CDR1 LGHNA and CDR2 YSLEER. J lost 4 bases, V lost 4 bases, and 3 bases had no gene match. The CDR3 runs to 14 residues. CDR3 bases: TGCGCCAGCAGCCCGGACAGGGGCCCAGATACGCAGTATTTT. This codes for CASSPDRGPDTQYF.

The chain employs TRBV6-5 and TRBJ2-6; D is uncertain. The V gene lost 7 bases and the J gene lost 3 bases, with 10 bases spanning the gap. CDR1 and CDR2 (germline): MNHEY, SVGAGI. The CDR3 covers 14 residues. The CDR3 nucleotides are TGTGCCAGCAAGGTTGGGCATGGGGCCAACGTCCTGACTTTC. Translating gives CASKVGHGANVLTF.

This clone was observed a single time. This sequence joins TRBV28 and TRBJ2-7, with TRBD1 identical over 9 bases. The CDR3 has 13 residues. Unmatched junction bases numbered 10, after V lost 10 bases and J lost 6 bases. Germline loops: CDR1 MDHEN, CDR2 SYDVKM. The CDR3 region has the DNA TGTGCCATTCGGTCAGGACAGGGGCCCGAGCAGTACTTC. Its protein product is CAIRSGQGPEQYF.

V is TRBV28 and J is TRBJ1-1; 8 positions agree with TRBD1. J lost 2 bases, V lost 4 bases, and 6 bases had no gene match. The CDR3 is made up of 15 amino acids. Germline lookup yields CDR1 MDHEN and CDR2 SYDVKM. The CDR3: CASSSLQGVNTEAFF. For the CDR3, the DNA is TGTGCCAGCAGTTCGTTACAGGGGGTTAACACTGAAGCTTTCTTT.

The CDR3 protein is CASSLGQSTKQFF. The CDR3 DNA reads as TGTGCCAGCAGTCTCGGACAGAGTACTAAGCAGTTCTTC. The gene calls are TRBV28 and TRBJ2-1, with D maybe TRBD1 (6 bases). Trimming took off 5 bases at V and 11 bases at J, with 16 bases between the two ends. Germline assignment: CDR1 MDHEN and CDR2 SYDVKM. This CDR3 region has 13 residues.

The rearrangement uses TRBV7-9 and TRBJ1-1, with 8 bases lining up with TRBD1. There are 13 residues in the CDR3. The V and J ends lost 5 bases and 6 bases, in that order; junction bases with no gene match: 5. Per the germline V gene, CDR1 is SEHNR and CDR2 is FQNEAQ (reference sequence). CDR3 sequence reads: CASSDRGQPEAFF. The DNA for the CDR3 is TGTGCCAGCAGCGACAGGGGCCAGCCTGAAGCTTTCTTT.

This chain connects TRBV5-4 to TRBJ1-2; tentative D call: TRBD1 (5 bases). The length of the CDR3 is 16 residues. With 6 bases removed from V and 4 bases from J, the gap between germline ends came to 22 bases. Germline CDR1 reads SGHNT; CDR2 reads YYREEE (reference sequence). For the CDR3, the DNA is TGTGCCAGCACCGACAGTCCGGCTTCCCGGCTCTATGGCTACACCTTC. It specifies CASTDSPASRLYGYTF.

The CDR3 spells CASSPSGSNADTQYF. CDR3 nucleotide sequence: TGTGCCAGCAGCCCTAGCGGGAGTAACGCAGATACGCAGTATTTT. The chain links TRBV5-4 to TRBJ2-3, with 10 bases aligning to TRBD2. Germline V gene sequence: CDR1 SGHNT, CDR2 YYREEE (reference sequence). V dropped 4 bases and J dropped 4; count of bases not matched to a gene: 6. This CDR3 is 15 amino acids long. Looking up the rest from reference TRBV5-4 and TRBJ2-3 gives the full variable domain: ETGVTQSPTHLIKTRGQQVTLRCSSQSGHNTVSWYQQALGQGPQFIFQYYREEENGRGNFPPRFSGLQFPNYSSELNVNALELDDSALYLCASSPSGSNADTQYFGPGTRLTVL.